A selection of T cell receptor beta chains follows, all from one sample in a study of cytomegalovirus exposure and HLA in healthy donors. The assay was immunoSEQ multiplex PCR, and TCRdb's table has in-frame clones only and misses some. The data show around 130,000 clones, 75% to 80% seen once. The specimen was PBMCs. These receptor sequences come from a woman aged 55-70 years in good health and CMV-seronegative. CDR3s leave out the opening cysteine and the closing phenylalanine or tryptophan. The D gene is left open where the match is weak. Clone sizes are given selectively: once, few, many, or a class where the clone is expanded.

once	TRBV28	TRBD1	ASTGGGILYGYT
NA	TRBV28	NA	ASSPGGGTLYGYT
NA	TRBV14	TRBD1	ASRLGQGNTGELF
NA	TRBV18	TRBD1	ASSLDRDTEAF
NA	TRBV19	TRBD2	ASSIPRLAGGRDNEQF
NA	TRBV12-1	NA	ASSFAAGTGPEAF
NA	TRBV6-1	NA	ASSEWGQIYSNQPQH
NA	TRBV5-1	NA	ASRASQETQY
NA	TRBV7-9	TRBD2	ASSLVRLLGLAGGNEQF
few	TRBV5-1	TRBD1	ASSLARQGVKDTQY
NA	TRBV7-3	NA	ASSKNRETGELF
NA	TRBV19	NA	ASRLVEGAYEQY
NA	TRBV5-4	NA	ASSLGAGSSTDTQY
NA	TRBV7-9	TRBD2	ASSRGAWGGVITDTQY
NA	TRBV10-3	NA	AISEGAGRYGYT
few	TRBV6-5	NA	ASSLLRGGVNEQF
NA	TRBV28	NA	ASSFTSSYEQY
NA	TRBV28	NA	ASTIRVGNTIY
NA	TRBV27	TRBD2	ASSFGPALAGFVSLYEQY
NA	TRBV29-1	TRBD1	SVWDRGFTEAF
NA	TRBV6-6	NA	ASSTDSYGYT
NA	TRBV7-8	TRBD2	ASSSGLALQETQY
NA	TRBV5-1	NA	ASSLGEQLSGNTIY
NA	TRBV28	NA	ASSYPLGGITDTQY
NA	TRBV7-2	TRBD2	ASRSGGARVDTQY
once	TRBV28	NA	ASSWKGREQY
once	TRBV6-6	NA	ASSPAAYNEQF
NA	TRBV4-1	NA	ASSQETVITNEKLF
NA	TRBV4-1	NA	ASSLAEQETQY
few	TRBV9	NA	ASSVGWGVETQY
NA	TRBV15	NA	ATSRAGRANSYNEQF
NA	TRBV2	NA	ASSGTAYEQY
few	TRBV6-5	TRBD1	ASSPYRGGSPLH
once	TRBV10-3	NA	ATRTGLEETQY
NA	TRBV4-1	TRBD2	ASSPGLAGGDTQY
NA	TRBV6-6	NA	ASSYSGVINNYGYT
NA	TRBV5-4	TRBD1	ASSQGQGIGPYEQY
NA	TRBV28	TRBD2	ASGQREGHFSYNEQF
NA	TRBV7-9	TRBD1	ASSLQPGQGTDTQY
NA	TRBV27	NA	ASSPRFFDMNTEAF
NA	TRBV6-5	TRBD1	ASSQDRGLYEKLF
few	TRBV14	NA	ASSHAVTGTLTTNEKLF
NA	TRBV7-3	TRBD2	ASSPGTSGANEQF
NA	TRBV28	TRBD2	ASSLGTSGHEQY
NA	TRBV7-6	NA	ASGGFRNTEAF
NA	TRBV7-9	NA	ASSAPGQGYSPLH
NA	TRBV10-2	TRBD1	ASSIDRGRSGNTIY
NA	TRBV5-1	TRBD2	ASSGGELEDTQY
NA	TRBV18	TRBD2	ASSPQASGADTQY
NA	TRBV27	TRBD2	ASSLSGGYNEQF
NA	TRBV18	TRBD1	ASSPLGQGDHEQY
NA	TRBV5-1	TRBD2	ASSPGRGSSYEQY
NA	TRBV4-1	NA	ASSQDPDRGNQPQH